A single sample gave rise to the 17 T cell receptor beta chains below, sequenced in a study of blood T cell repertoires in COVID-19. The repertoire was sequenced with immunoSEQ multiplex PCR; TCRdb's copy has only in-frame clones and lacks some. The table has around 100,000 clones, 91% seen once. The sample consisted of peripheral blood. Receptors originate from a human donor with active COVID-19. The donor label of this sample is uncertain.

The rearrangement uses TRBV5-4 and TRBJ2-1, with TRBD2 identical over 12 bases. The CDR3 covers 16 residues. Trimming took 1 base from V and 5 from J; bases not matched to a gene: 4. Germline CDR1 SGHNT, CDR2 YYREEE (reference sequence). CDR3 sequence: CASSLRRLAGDNEQFF. Here the CDR3 DNA reads TGTGCCAGCAGCTTGCGTCGACTAGCGGGAGACAATGAGCAGTTCTTC.

The chain recombines TRBV7-6 with TRBJ2-5; D may be TRBD2 (5 bases). The CDR3 contains 13 residues. The germline V gene has CDR1 SGHVS and CDR2 FNYEAQ. Trimming stripped 1 base from V and 5 bases from J, with 8 bases between. CDR3 DNA: TGTGCCAGCAGCTTAGGAGTAGCGGAGACCCAGTACTTC. As protein: CASSLGVAETQYF.

V usage is TRBV4-1 and J usage is TRBJ1-1; perhaps TRBD1 as D (6 bases). The CDR3 is made up of 15 amino acids. Germline CDR1 is MGHRA and CDR2 is YSYEKL. Trimming left V 1 base short and J 1 base short, with 10 bases between. CDR3 loop: CASSQGIQGNTEAFF. CDR3 DNA sequence: TGCGCCAGCAGCCAAGGGATACAGGGGAACACTGAAGCTTTCTTT.

This rearrangement joins TRBV5-4 to TRBJ2-6; D is possibly TRBD1 (6 bases). V dropped 1 base and J dropped 4 bases, with 9 bases sitting between them. The CDR3 consists of 15 residues. Germline CDR1 reads SGHNT; CDR2 reads YYREEE (reference sequence). CDR3 sequence (DNA): TGTGCCAGCAGCTTGCCAGGGGCCGGGGCCAACGTCCTGACTTTC. Translated, it gives CASSLPGAGANVLTF.

The chain links TRBV27 to TRBJ2-6, with 7 bases aligning to TRBD1. The CDR3 spans 17 residues. V lost 4 bases to trimming and J lost 1 base; unmatched junction nucleotides: 7. Germline lookup yields CDR1 MNHEY and CDR2 SMNVEV (reference sequence). For the CDR3, the DNA is TGTGCCAGCAGTTATACCGGGACAGATTCTGGGGCCAACGTCCTGACTTTC. It translates to CASSYTGTDSGANVLTF.

The genes are TRBV7-2 and TRBJ2-5; 9 positions match TRBD1. With 5 bases clipped from V and 4 bases from J, the junction kept 5 bases outside the gene matches. Per germline, CDR1 SGHTA and CDR2 FQGNSA. The CDR3 totals 14 residues. The CDR3 is CASSPGTGLETQYF. CDR3 DNA: TGTGCCAGCAGCCCAGGGACAGGGCTAGAGACCCAGTACTTC.

This sequence joins TRBV9 and TRBJ2-1, with 10 bases fitting TRBD1. After removal of 1 base from V and 4 bases from J, the junction contained 2 bases not matched to a gene. The CDR3 consists of 15 residues. The germline V gene encodes CDR1 SGDLS and CDR2 YYNGEE. The CDR3 sequence: CASSVTGQGYNEQFF. The CDR3 DNA reads TGTGCCAGCAGCGTAACGGGACAGGGGTACAATGAGCAGTTCTTC.

This clone was picked up one time. V gene TRBV11-1 combines with J gene TRBJ2-7, with TRBD1 as a possible D gene (5 bases). The CDR3 loop spans 15 amino acids. V was pared by 0 bases and J by 7 bases, with 16 bases between. CDR1 and CDR2 (germline): SGHAT, FQDESV (reference sequence). For the CDR3, the DNA is TGTGCCAGCAGCTTAGCCCAGGGCCCCTTCTGGGAGCAGTACTTC. This gives the protein CASSLAQGPFWEQYF.

This sequence joins TRBV5-1 and TRBJ1-1; TRBD1 matches 7 bases. Looked up from germline, CDR1 is SGHRS and CDR2 is YFSETQ. With 3 bases clipped from V and 5 bases from J, the junction kept 13 bases outside the gene matches. This CDR3 has 16 residues. CDR3: CASSSRTGHGRTEAFF. The CDR3 coding sequence is TGCGCCAGCAGCTCTCGGACAGGCCACGGGAGAACTGAAGCTTTCTTT.

This chain uses TRBV27 with TRBJ2-7; the match to TRBD1 covers 7 bases. The CDR3 covers 13 residues. Germline V gene data show CDR1 as MNHEY and CDR2 as SMNVEV (reference sequence). V shed 3 bases and J 2 bases; nucleotides not matched to a gene: 1. CDR3 sequence: CASSLGQPYEQYF. Written as DNA, the CDR3 is TGTGCCAGCAGTTTGGGACAGCCCTACGAGCAGTACTTC.

This clone occurred once. The genes are TRBV4-1 and TRBJ1-2; no definite D call. The CDR3 extends over 14 amino acids. V was clipped by 2 bases and J by 8 bases, with 15 bases between them. In germline, CDR1 is MGHRA, CDR2 YSYEKL. The CDR3 loop is CASSQHEGLSGYTF. Here the CDR3 DNA reads TGCGCCAGCAGCCAACATGAGGGCCTAAGCGGCTACACCTTC.

This clone was detected only once. The V and J genes are TRBV3-1 (or the pseudogene TRBV3-2) and TRBJ1-3, with D unclear. The CDR3 spans 13 residues. V was clipped by 6 bases and J by 0 bases, with 6 bases between them. Germline V lookup: CDR1 LGHDT, CDR2 YNNKEL (reference sequence). The CDR3 spells CASRTNSGNTIYF. The CDR3 region has the DNA TGTGCCAGCAGAACTAACTCTGGAAACACCATATATTTT.

The chain couples TRBV2 to TRBJ2-5, with D unresolved. From germline, CDR1 is SNHLY and CDR2 FYNNEI. The CDR3 extends over 14 amino acids. V was trimmed by 7 bases and J by 1 base, leaving 13 bases between them. CDR3: CASILTRSQETQYF. The CDR3 region has the DNA TGTGCCAGCATCCTGACAAGATCCCAAGAGACCCAGTACTTC. Filled out from reference TRBV2 and TRBJ2-5, the complete variable domain reads EPEVTQTPSHQVTQMGQEVILRCVPISNHLYFYWYRQILGQKVEFLVSFYNNEISEKSEIFDDQFSVERPDGSNFTLKIRSTKLEDSAMYFCASILTRSQETQYFGPGTRLLVL.

The V and J genes are TRBV5-4 and TRBJ2-4; 7 bases are a match to TRBD1. The ends lost 4 bases at V and 0 bases at J; junction bases unmatched: 4. Per the germline V gene, CDR1 is SGHNT and CDR2 is YYREEE (reference sequence). CDR3 length equals 15 residues. The CDR3 nucleotides are TGTGCCAGCAGCGAACAGGGGCTAGCCAAAAACATTCAGTACTTC. Amino acids: CASSEQGLAKNIQYF. The full variable domain, completed using reference TRBV5-4 and TRBJ2-4, is ETGVTQSPTHLIKTRGQQVTLRCSSQSGHNTVSWYQQALGQGPQFIFQYYREEENGRGNFPPRFSGLQFPNYSSELNVNALELDDSALYLCASSEQGLAKNIQYFGAGTRLSVL.

This chain uses TRBV6-5 with TRBJ2-2; 9 bases fit TRBD2. V shed 6 bases, J shed 3 bases, and the junction held 5 bases outside the gene matches. The CDR3 length is 15 residues. The V gene's germline CDR1 is MNHEY and CDR2 SVGAGI. The CDR3: CASSVGLAYTGELFF. The CDR3 DNA reads as TGTGCCAGCAGCGTTGGACTAGCGTACACCGGGGAGCTGTTTTTT.

The chain uses TRBV10-3 and TRBJ1-2; D might be TRBD1 (6 bases). From germline, CDR1 is ENHRY and CDR2 SYGVKD. The V and J ends lost 5 bases and 1 base respectively, with 14 bases between them. The CDR3 length is 15 residues. This chain's CDR3 is CAISLRDTNNYGYTF. DNA of the CDR3: TGTGCCATCAGTCTCAGGGACACCAATAACTATGGCTACACCTTC.

The V and J genes are TRBV9 and TRBJ2-5; D gene unclear. CDR1 and CDR2 (germline): SGDLS, YYNGEE. Deletions cut 0 bases from V and 1 base from J, with 7 bases between. The CDR3 has 14 residues. The CDR3 protein is CASSVDLGQETQYF. The CDR3 DNA sequence: TGTGCCAGCAGCGTAGATCTAGGCCAAGAGACCCAGTACTTC.